A single sample gave rise to the 6 T cell receptor beta chains below, sequenced in a study of T cells in Graves' hyperthyroidism and ophthalmopathy. RNA transcripts provided the source from which TCR beta CDR3 regions were amplified. During a first-round RT-PCR of the TCR CDR3, the HTBI primer set was used. MiXCR was run by TCRdb on the multiplex PCR reads, yielding one entry per CDR3 protein. The table lists about 770,000 distinct CDR3 sequences, roughly a sixth of them singletons. The sample comprised blood. All receptors come from a woman aged 45-65 years with Graves' hyperthyroidism that later progressed to Graves' ophthalmopathy.

The gene calls are TRBV4-1 and TRBJ1-4; weak D call: TRBD1 (5 bases). The CDR3 runs to 20 residues. Trimming cost V 0 bases and J 3 bases, with 23 bases left between them. Germline V gene sequence: CDR1 MGHRA, CDR2 YSYEKL. CDR3 coding DNA: TGCGCCAGCAGCCAAGATCCTGTTCTTGTGGGGGTGGCGGCTAATGAAAAACTGTTTTTT. Translation gives CASSQDPVLVGVAANEKLFF.

This clonotype was counted a few times. For the CDR3, the DNA is TGCAGTGCTAGAGTAGGGCCCACTAATGAAAAACTGTTTTTT. Translating gives CSARVGPTNEKLFF. The chain uses TRBV20-1 and TRBJ1-4; D gene unclear. Germline loops: CDR1 DFQATT, CDR2 SNEGSKA (reference sequence). V was clipped by 1 base and J by 2 bases, with 8 bases between them. The CDR3 is 14 residues long.

The CDR3 loop reads CASSTQGRETQYF. CDR3 nucleotide sequence: TGTGCCAGCAGCACACAGGGTCGGGAGACCCAGTACTTC. The gene calls are TRBV7-3 and TRBJ2-5; the D gene is possibly TRBD1 (6 bases). Trimming removed 5 bases at V and 5 bases at J, with 12 bases between. The CDR3 is 13 residues long. Germline V gives CDR1 SGHTA, CDR2 FQGTGA.

V and J are TRBV4-1 and TRBJ2-2, with 8 bases that match TRBD2. The CDR3 sequence is 19 residues long. Germline V gene sequence: CDR1 MGHRA, CDR2 YSYEKL. Losses at the gene ends were 1 base for V and 2 bases for J; bases not matched to a gene: 12. Here the CDR3 reads CASSQAPKPAGGNTGELFF. Here the CDR3 DNA reads TGCGCCAGCAGCCAAGCTCCTAAGCCCGCGGGGGGCAACACCGGGGAGCTGTTTTTT.

This clonotype was recorded many times. CDR3 residues: CASSLLGVFTDTQYF. CDR3 in DNA: TGTGCCAGCAGCTTGTTAGGCGTCTTCACAGATACGCAGTATTTT. The chain recombines TRBV5-6 with TRBJ2-3; unclear D gene. Trimming cost V 1 base and J 2 bases, with 11 bases left between them. Germline V gene data show CDR1 as SGHDT and CDR2 as YYEEEE. CDR3 length: 15 amino acids.

This clonotype was detected ten times or more. This rearrangement joins TRBV2 to TRBJ2-2; D call uncertain. The V gene's germline CDR1 is SNHLY and CDR2 FYNNEI. Deletions cut 2 bases from V and 0 bases from J, with 4 bases between. The CDR3 length is 14 residues. The CDR3 loop is CASSEFTNTGELFF. As DNA, the CDR3 is TGTGCCAGCAGTGAATTTACGAACACCGGGGAGCTGTTTTTT.